These 3 T cell receptor beta chains came from one sample sequenced in a study of blood T cell repertoires in COVID-19. Profiling relied on immunoSEQ multiplex PCR, and the TCRdb table lists in-frame clones only, not all of them. Here the sample spans under 250,000 clones, less than 90% being singletons. Specimen: peripheral blood. The source of these receptors is a woman in her 70s with active or convalescent COVID-19.

The chain uses TRBV7-9 and TRBJ1-1; perhaps TRBD1 as D (5 bases). The germline V and J ends were trimmed by 1 base and 0 bases, with 18 bases remaining between them. The CDR3 is 18 amino acids. Germline-derived CDR1 and CDR2 are SEHNR and FQNEAQ (reference sequence). The CDR3 bases are TGTGCCAGCAGCTTAGGACTCTTTACAGGTGTTATGAACACTGAAGCTTTCTTT. This translates into CASSLGLFTGVMNTEAFF.

V is TRBV30 and J is TRBJ1-1; the D is unclear. The germline V gene encodes CDR1 GTSNPN and CDR2 SVGIG (reference sequence). The CDR3 loop spans 13 amino acids. Trimming removed 3 bases from V and 8 bases from J, with 16 bases in between. In nucleotides, the CDR3 is TGTGCCTGGAGACCGGGAGGCGAAGGCGAAGCTTTCTTT. Encoded protein: CAWRPGGEGEAFF.

The chain employs TRBV30 and TRBJ2-5, with D maybe TRBD2 (5 bases). V lost 0 bases, J lost 3 bases, and 8 bases lay in between. The V gene's germline CDR1 is GTSNPN and CDR2 SVGIG (reference sequence). This CDR3 comprises 13 residues. The CDR3 bases are TGTGCCTGGAGTGTGTCGCGGGAAGAGACCCAGTACTTC. Translation gives CAWSVSREETQYF.